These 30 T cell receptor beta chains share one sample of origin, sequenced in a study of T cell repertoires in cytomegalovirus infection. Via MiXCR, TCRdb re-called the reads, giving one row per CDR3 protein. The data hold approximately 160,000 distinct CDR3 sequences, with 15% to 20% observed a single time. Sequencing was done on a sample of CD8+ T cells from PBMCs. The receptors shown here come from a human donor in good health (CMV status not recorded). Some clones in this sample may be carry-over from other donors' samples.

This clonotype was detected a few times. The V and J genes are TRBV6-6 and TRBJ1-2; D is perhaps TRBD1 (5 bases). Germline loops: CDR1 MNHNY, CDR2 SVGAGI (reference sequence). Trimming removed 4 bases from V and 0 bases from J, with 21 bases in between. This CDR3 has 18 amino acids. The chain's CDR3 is CASSSFVRGEPSNYGYTF. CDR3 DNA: TGTGCCAGCAGTTCCTTCGTGAGGGGCGAACCGTCTAACTATGGCTACACCTTC.

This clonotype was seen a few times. The CDR3 DNA is TGTGCCAGCAGCCACCCGGAGGTGAGGGGTCCGTCCTACAATGAGCAGTTCTTC. This codes for CASSHPEVRGPSYNEQFF. The chain is built from TRBV7-9 and TRBJ2-1; D possibly matches TRBD1 or TRBD2 (5 bases each). Between the trimmed V and J ends, which lost 5 bases and 1 base, there was a span of 21 bases. This CDR3 is 18 amino acids long. The germline V gene has CDR1 SEHNR and CDR2 FQNEAQ (reference sequence). Full variable domain (rest looked up from reference TRBV7-9 and TRBJ2-1): DTGVSQNPRHKITKRGQNVTFRCDPISEHNRLYWYRQTLGQGPEFLTYFQNEAQLEKSRLLSDRFSAERPKGSFSTLEIQRTEQGDSAMYLCASSHPEVRGPSYNEQFFGPGTRLTVL.

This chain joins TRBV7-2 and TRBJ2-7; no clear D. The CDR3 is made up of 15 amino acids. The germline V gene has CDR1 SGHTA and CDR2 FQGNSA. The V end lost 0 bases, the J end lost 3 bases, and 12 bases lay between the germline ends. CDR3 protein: CASSLAVGWDYEQYF. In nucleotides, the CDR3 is TGTGCCAGCAGCTTAGCTGTAGGATGGGACTACGAGCAGTACTTC.

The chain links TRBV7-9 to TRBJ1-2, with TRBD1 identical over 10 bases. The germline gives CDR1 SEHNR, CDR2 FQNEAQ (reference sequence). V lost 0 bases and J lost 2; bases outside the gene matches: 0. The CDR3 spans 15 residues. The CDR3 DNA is TGTGCCAGCAGCTTAGCGGGACAGGGGAACTATGGCTACACCTTC. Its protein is CASSLAGQGNYGYTF.

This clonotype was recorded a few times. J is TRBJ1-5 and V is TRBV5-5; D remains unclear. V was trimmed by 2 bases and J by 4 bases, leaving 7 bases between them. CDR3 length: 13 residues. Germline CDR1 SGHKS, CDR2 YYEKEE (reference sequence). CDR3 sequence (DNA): TGTGCCAGCAGCTTTTGGGAAAATCAGCCCCAGCATTTT. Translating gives CASSFWENQPQHF.

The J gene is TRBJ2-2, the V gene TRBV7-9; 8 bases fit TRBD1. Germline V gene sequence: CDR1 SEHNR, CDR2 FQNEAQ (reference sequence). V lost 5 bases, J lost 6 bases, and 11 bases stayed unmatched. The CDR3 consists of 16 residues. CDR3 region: CASSPRDRTRPGELFF. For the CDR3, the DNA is TGTGCCAGCAGCCCCCGGGACAGGACCCGACCCGGGGAGCTGTTTTTT.

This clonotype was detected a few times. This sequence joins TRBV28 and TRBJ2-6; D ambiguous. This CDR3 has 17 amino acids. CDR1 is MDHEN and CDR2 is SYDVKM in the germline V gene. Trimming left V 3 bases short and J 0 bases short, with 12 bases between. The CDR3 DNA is TGTGCCAGCAGTTTCGTGACGGTAGACTCTGGGGCCAACGTCCTGACTTTC. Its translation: CASSFVTVDSGANVLTF.

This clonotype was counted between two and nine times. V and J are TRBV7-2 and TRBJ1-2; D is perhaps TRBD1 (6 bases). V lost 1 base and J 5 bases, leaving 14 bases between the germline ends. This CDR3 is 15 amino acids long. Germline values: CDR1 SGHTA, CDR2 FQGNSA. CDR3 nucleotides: TGTGCCAGCAGCTTAGGCGGTGGGGGGCGATATGGCTACACCTTC. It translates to CASSLGGGGRYGYTF.

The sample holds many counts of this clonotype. CDR3 region: CASSPWTDRNEQYF. In nucleotides, the CDR3 is TGTGCCAGCAGCCCCTGGACCGACCGGAACGAGCAGTACTTC. The chain uses TRBV11-2 and TRBJ2-7; unclear D gene. Germline V gene data show CDR1 as SGHAT and CDR2 as FQNNGV. V was cut by 5 bases and J by 5 bases, with 16 bases left in between. The CDR3 extends over 14 amino acids.

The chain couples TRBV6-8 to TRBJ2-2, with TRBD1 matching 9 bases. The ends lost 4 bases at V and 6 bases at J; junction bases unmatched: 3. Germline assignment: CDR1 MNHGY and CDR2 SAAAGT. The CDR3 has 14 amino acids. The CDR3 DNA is TGTGCCAGCAGTTTGACAGGGGGAGCCGGGGAGCTGTTTTTT. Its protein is CASSLTGGAGELFF.

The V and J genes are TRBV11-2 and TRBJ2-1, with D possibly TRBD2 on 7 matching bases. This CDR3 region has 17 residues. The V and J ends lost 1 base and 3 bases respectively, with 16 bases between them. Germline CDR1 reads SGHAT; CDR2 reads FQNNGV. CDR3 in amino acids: CASSLAGGVGGYNEQFF. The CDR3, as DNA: TGTGCCAGCAGCTTAGCGGGAGGCGTAGGGGGCTACAATGAGCAGTTCTTC. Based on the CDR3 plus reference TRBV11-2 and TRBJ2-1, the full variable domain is EAGVAQSPRYKIIEKRQSVAFWCNPISGHATLYWYQQILGQGPKLLIQFQNNGVVDDSQLPKDRFSAERLKGVDSTLKIQPAKLEDSAVYLCASSLAGGVGGYNEQFFGPGTRLTVL.

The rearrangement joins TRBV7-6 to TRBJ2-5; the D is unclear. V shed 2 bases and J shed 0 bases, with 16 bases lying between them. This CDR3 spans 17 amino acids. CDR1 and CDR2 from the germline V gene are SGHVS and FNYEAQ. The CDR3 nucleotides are TGTGCCAGCAGCTTAAGACGCCACAGCCAGTACCAAGAGACCCAGTACTTC. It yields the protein CASSLRRHSQYQETQYF.

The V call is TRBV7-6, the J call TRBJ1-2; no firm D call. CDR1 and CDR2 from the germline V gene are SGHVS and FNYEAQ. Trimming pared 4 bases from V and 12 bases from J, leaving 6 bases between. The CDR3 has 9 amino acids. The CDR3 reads CASSSPDTF. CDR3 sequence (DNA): TGTGCCAGCAGCTCCCCCGACACCTTC. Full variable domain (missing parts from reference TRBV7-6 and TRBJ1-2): GAGVSQSPRYKVTKRGQDVALRCDPISGHVSLYWYRQALGQGPEFLTYFNYEAQQDKSGLPNDRFSAERPEGSISTLTIQRTEQRDSAMYRCASSSPDTFGSGTRLTVV.

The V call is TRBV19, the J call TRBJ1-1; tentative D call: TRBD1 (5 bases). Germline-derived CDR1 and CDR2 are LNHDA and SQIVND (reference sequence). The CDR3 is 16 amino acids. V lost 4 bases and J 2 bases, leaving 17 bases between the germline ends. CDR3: CASSTLDRNINTEAFF. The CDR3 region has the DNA TGTGCCAGTAGTACCCTCGACAGAAACATTAACACTGAAGCTTTCTTT.

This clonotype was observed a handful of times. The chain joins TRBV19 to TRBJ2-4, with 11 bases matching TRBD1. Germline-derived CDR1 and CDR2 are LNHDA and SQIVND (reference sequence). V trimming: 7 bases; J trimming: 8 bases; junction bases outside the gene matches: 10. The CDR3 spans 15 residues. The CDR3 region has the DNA TGTGCCAGTACGGACAGGGGGCCCGGGGCGGACATTCAGTACTTC. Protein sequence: CASTDRGPGADIQYF.

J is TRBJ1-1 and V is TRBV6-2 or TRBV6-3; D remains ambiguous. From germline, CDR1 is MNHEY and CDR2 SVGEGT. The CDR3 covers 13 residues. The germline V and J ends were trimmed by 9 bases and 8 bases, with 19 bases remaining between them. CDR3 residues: CASKSDYQEEAFF. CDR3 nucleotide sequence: TGTGCCAGTAAGTCGGATTATCAGGAGGAAGCTTTCTTT.

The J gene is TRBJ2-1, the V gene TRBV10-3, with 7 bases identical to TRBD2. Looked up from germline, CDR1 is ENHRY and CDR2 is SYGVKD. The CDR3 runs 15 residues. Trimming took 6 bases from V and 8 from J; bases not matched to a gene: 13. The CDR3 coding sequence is TGTGCCATCAGGGGGGGGACCAGAAATAACGATGAGCAGTTCTTC. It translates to CAIRGGTRNNDEQFF.

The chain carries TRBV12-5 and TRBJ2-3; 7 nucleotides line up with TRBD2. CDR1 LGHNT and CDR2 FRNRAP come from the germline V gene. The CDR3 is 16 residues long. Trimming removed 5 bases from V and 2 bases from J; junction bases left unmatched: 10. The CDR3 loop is CASGTGPAGITDTQYF. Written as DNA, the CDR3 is TGTGCTAGTGGTACCGGACCAGCGGGGATCACAGATACGCAGTATTTT. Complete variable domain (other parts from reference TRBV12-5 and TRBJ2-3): DARVTQTPRHKVTEMGQEVTMRCQPILGHNTVFWYRQTMMQGLELLAYFRNRAPLDDSGMPKDRFSAEMPDATLATLKIQPSEPRDSAVYFCASGTGPAGITDTQYFGPGTRLTVL.

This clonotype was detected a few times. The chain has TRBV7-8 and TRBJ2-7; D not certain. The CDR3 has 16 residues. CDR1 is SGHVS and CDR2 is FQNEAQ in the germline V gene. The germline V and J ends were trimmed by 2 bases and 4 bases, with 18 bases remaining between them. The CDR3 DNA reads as TGTGCCAGCAGCTTATTACAGAGGCACAGTCCTTACGAGCAGTACTTC. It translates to CASSLLQRHSPYEQYF.

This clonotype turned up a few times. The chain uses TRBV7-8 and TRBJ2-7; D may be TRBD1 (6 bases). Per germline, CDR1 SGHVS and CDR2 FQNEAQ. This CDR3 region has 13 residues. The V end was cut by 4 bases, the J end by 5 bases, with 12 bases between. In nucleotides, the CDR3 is TGTGCCAGCAGCTCAAACCCAGGGGACGAGCAGTACTTC. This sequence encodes CASSSNPGDEQYF.

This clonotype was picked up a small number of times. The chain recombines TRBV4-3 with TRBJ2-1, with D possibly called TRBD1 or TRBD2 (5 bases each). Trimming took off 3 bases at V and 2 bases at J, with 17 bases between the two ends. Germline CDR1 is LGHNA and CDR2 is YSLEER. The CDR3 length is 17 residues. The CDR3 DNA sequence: TGCGCCAGCAGCCAGCAGACGTGGGGGAACACCTACAATGAGCAGTTCTTC. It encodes CASSQQTWGNTYNEQFF.

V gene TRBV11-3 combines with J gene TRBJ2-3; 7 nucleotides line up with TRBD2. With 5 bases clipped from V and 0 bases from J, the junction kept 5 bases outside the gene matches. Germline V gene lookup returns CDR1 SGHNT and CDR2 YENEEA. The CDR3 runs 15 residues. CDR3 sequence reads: CASSPTSASTDTQYF. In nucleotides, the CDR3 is TGTGCCAGCAGCCCAACTAGCGCCAGCACAGATACGCAGTATTTT. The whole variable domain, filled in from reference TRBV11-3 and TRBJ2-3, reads EAGVVQSPRYKIIEKKQPVAFWCNPISGHNTLYWYLQNLGQGPELLIRYENEEAVDDSQLPKDRFSAERLKGVDSTLKIQPAELGDSAVYLCASSPTSASTDTQYFGPGTRLTVL.

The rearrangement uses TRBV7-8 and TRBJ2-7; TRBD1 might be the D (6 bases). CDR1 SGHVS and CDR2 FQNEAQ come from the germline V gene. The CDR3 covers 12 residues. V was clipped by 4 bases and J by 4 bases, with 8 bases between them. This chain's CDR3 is CASSWTEYEQYF. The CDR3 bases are TGTGCCAGCAGCTGGACAGAATACGAGCAGTACTTC. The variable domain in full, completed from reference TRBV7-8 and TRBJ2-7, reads GAGVSQSPRYKVAKRGQDVALRCDPISGHVSLFWYQQALGQGPEFLTYFQNEAQLDKSGLPSDRFFAERPEGSVSTLKIQRTQQEDSAVYLCASSWTEYEQYFGPGTRLTVT.

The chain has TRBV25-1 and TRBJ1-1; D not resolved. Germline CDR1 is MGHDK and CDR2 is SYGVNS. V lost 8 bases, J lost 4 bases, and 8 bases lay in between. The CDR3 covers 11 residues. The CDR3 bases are TGTGCCAGCGGGTGGAGCACTGAAGCTTTCTTT. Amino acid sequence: CASGWSTEAFF.

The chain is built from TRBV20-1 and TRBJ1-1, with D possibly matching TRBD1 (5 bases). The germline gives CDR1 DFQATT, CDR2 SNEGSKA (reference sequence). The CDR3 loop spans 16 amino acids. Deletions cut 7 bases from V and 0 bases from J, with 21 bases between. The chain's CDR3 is CSDDGHLRSMNTEAFF. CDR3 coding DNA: TGCAGTGATGACGGACACCTCAGATCTATGAACACTGAAGCTTTCTTT.

CDR3 nucleotides: TGCGCCAGCAGCTTGGCGGGCCTTGCGGGGAACAATGAGCAGTTCTTC. Its translation: CASSLAGLAGNNEQFF. V gene TRBV5-1 combines with J gene TRBJ2-1, with a tentative D call TRBD2 (6 bases). The V gene's germline CDR1 is SGHRS and CDR2 YFSETQ. The ends were cut back, 0 bases at V and 5 bases at J, with 15 bases in the middle. This CDR3 contains 16 residues. The whole variable domain, filled in from reference TRBV5-1 and TRBJ2-1, reads KAGVTQTPRYLIKTRGQQVTLSCSPISGHRSVSWYQQTPGQGLQFLFEYFSETQRNKGNFPGRFSGRQFSNSRSEMNVSTLELGDSALYLCASSLAGLAGNNEQFFGPGTRLTVL.

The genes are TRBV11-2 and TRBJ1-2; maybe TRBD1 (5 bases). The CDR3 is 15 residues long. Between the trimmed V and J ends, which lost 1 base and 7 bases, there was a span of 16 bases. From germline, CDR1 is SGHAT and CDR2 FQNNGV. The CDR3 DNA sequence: TGTGCCAGCAGCTTAGGGGGTGGAGGGGTTCGTGGCTACACCTTC. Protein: CASSLGGGGVRGYTF.

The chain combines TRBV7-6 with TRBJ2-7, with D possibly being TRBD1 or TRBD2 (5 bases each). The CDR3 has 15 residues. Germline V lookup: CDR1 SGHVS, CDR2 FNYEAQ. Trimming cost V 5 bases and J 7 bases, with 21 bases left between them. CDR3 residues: CASSPFRDGVNEQYF. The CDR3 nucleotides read TGTGCCAGCAGCCCGTTCCGGGACGGGGTGAATGAGCAGTACTTC.

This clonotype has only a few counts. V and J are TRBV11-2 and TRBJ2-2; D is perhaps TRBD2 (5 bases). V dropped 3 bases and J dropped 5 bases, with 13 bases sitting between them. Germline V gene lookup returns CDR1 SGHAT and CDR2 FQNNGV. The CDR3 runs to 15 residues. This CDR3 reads CASSLSQPGTGELFF. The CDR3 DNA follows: TGTGCCAGCAGCTTGAGCCAACCGGGGACCGGGGAGCTGTTTTTT.

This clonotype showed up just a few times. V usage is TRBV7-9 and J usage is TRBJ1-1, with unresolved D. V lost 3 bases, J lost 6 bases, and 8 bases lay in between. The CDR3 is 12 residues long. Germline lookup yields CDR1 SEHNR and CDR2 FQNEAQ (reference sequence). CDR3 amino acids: CASSFPRPEAFF. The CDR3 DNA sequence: TGTGCCAGCAGCTTCCCAAGACCTGAAGCTTTCTTT. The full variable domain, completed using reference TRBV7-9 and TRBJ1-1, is DTGVSQNPRHKITKRGQNVTFRCDPISEHNRLYWYRQTLGQGPEFLTYFQNEAQLEKSRLLSDRFSAERPKGSFSTLEIQRTEQGDSAMYLCASSFPRPEAFFGQGTRLTVV.